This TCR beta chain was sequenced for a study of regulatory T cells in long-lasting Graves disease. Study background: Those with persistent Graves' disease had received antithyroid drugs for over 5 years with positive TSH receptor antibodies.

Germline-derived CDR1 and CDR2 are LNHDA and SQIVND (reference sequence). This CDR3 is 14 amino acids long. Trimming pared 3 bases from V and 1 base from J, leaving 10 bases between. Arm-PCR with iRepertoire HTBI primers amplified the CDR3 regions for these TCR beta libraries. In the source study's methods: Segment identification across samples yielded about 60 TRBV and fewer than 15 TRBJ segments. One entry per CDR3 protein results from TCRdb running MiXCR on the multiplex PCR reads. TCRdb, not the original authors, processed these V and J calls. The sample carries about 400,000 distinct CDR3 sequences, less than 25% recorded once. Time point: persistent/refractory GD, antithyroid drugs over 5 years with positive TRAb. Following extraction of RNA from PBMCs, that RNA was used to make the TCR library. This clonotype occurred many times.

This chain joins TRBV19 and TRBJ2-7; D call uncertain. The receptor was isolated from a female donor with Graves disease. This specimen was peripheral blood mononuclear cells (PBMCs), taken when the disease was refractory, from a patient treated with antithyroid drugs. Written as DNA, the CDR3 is TGTGCCAGTAGTATCAGGCTTAAGTCCTACGAGCAGTACTTC. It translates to CASSIRLKSYEQYF.